A single sample is the source of the 17 T cell receptor beta chains below, sequenced in a study of spatial heterogeneity in lung cancer. Study results and caveats: Expanded alpha and beta TCR counts within tumors tracked tumor mutation counts.

Each CDR3 protein is one row after TCRdb ran MiXCR on the 5' RACE reads. The sample lists roughly 7,700 distinct CDR3 sequences; 4.5% to 6% were seen once. Time point indicated: sample taken at primary tumor resection. Their antigens remain unidentified. The sequences come from lung tumor tissue, collected at surgery. The receptors were gathered from a male donor with early-stage non-small cell lung cancer.

This sequence joins TRBV6-2 or TRBV6-3 and TRBJ2-1; TRBD2 aligns across 12 bases. This CDR3 is 16 amino acids long. In germline, CDR1 is MNHEY, CDR2 SVGEGT. V lost 2 bases and J lost 5; bases outside the gene matches: 4. The CDR3, as DNA: TGTGCCAGCAGTTACCTGACTAGCGGGAGAGACAATGAGCAGTTCTTC. The encoded protein is CASSYLTSGRDNEQFF.

This clonotype has at least ten counts. This chain joins TRBV7-9 and TRBJ2-5; the D gene is possibly TRBD2 (6 bases). V was pared by 4 bases and J by 6 bases, with 15 bases between. There are 14 residues in the CDR3. Germline assignment: CDR1 SEHNR and CDR2 FQNEAQ (reference sequence). The chain's CDR3 is CASSSEGDSQTQYF. For the CDR3, the DNA is TGTGCCAGCAGCTCCGAAGGGGACTCCCAGACCCAGTACTTC.

This clonotype was picked up many times. The chain carries TRBV5-4 and TRBJ2-5, with TRBD1 matching over 7 bases. Trimming took 3 bases from V and 1 from J; bases not matched to a gene: 3. The CDR3 contains 14 residues. Germline values: CDR1 SGHNT, CDR2 YYREEE (reference sequence). The CDR3 reads CASSSRQGQETQYF. For the CDR3, the DNA is TGTGCCAGCAGCTCCCGACAGGGCCAAGAGACCCAGTACTTC.

This clonotype came up many times. V is TRBV18 and J is TRBJ2-5; D gene uncertain. Between the trimmed V and J ends, which lost 2 bases and 3 bases, there was a span of 10 bases. Germline V gene data show CDR1 as KGHSH and CDR2 as LQKENI. The CDR3 has 14 amino acids. In DNA, the CDR3 is TGTGCCAGCTCACCATCCCAGGCTGAAGAGACCCAGTACTTC. Protein product: CASSPSQAEETQYF.

In this sample, this clonotype is medium-sized (0.01 to 0.1%). The chain carries TRBV12-3 or TRBV12-4 and TRBJ1-2, with D perhaps matching TRBD1 (5 bases). Trimming left V 5 bases short and J 8 bases short, with 18 bases between. This CDR3 is 14 amino acids long. This chain's CDR3 is CASSPIGGARGYTF. CDR3 bases: TGTGCCAGCAGTCCCATCGGAGGGGCGCGGGGCTACACCTTC.

This clonotype has ten or more counts. This chain connects TRBV6-1 to TRBJ2-6; a possible D gene is TRBD1 (5 bases). The germline V gene has CDR1 MNHNS and CDR2 SASEGT. Trimming removed 10 bases from V and 2 bases from J, with 12 bases in between. The CDR3 loop spans 14 amino acids. This CDR3 is CAIALGPGANVLTF. The CDR3 DNA sequence: TGTGCCATCGCTCTGGGGCCTGGGGCCAACGTCCTGACTTTC.

This clonotype has just a few counts. The chain joins TRBV5-1 to TRBJ2-2, with 9 bases matching TRBD2. Germline V gene data show CDR1 as SGHRS and CDR2 as YFSETQ. The CDR3 runs to 14 residues. V trimming: 9 bases; J trimming: 2 bases; junction bases outside the gene matches: 5. CDR3 loop: CATNSGGNTGELFF. In DNA, the CDR3 is TGCGCCACGAATAGCGGGGGCAACACCGGGGAGCTGTTTTTT.

In this sample, this clonotype turned up many times. The gene calls are TRBV6-5 and TRBJ2-3; D remains unclear. Trimming removed 5 bases at V and 2 bases at J, with 11 bases between. The germline V gene has CDR1 MNHEY and CDR2 SVGAGI. This CDR3 spans 14 amino acids. The CDR3 protein is CASSVGPYTDTQYF. DNA of the CDR3: TGTGCCAGCAGTGTAGGTCCTTACACAGATACGCAGTATTTT.

This clonotype occurred a few times. CDR3 nucleotide sequence: TGCGCCAGCAGCTTGGTACTAGCGGGAGGGCAAGAGACCCAGTACTTC. This encodes CASSLVLAGGQETQYF. The chain recombines TRBV5-1 with TRBJ2-5, with 13 bases that match TRBD2. The CDR3 contains 16 residues. Germline CDR1 reads SGHRS; CDR2 reads YFSETQ. J lost 2 bases, V lost 0 bases, and 1 base had no gene match.

This clonotype was detected a few times. The chain joins TRBV2 to TRBJ1-2; TRBD1 aligns across 7 bases. J was trimmed by 6 bases and V by 8 bases; bases with no gene match: 9. Germline loops: CDR1 SNHLY, CDR2 FYNNEI. The CDR3 sequence is 13 residues long. The CDR3 loop reads CASRSGTENGYTF. The CDR3 DNA sequence: TGTGCCAGCCGATCCGGGACAGAAAATGGCTACACCTTC.

This clonotype was detected ten times or more. This rearrangement joins TRBV11-2 to TRBJ1-1; D is unclear. The germline CDR1 and CDR2 sequences are SGHAT and FQNNGV. CDR3 length: 14 residues. V was trimmed by 6 bases and J by 2 bases, leaving 13 bases between them. CDR3 in DNA: TGTGCCAGCAGGTTCGAGAGTAGTAACACTGAAGCTTTCTTT. Encoded protein: CASRFESSNTEAFF.

Many counts were recorded for this clonotype. DNA of the CDR3: TGCGCCAGCAGCTCCTCAGATACGCAGTATTTT. It specifies CASSSSDTQYF. The chain couples TRBV5-1 to TRBJ2-3, with no clear D. Germline V lookup: CDR1 SGHRS, CDR2 YFSETQ. V was shortened by 3 bases and J by 4 bases, with 3 bases between the two germline ends. The CDR3 totals 11 residues. Based on the CDR3 plus reference TRBV5-1 and TRBJ2-3, the full variable domain is KAGVTQTPRYLIKTRGQQVTLSCSPISGHRSVSWYQQTPGQGLQFLFEYFSETQRNKGNFPGRFSGRQFSNSRSEMNVSTLELGDSALYLCASSSSDTQYFGPGTRLTVL.

This sequence joins TRBV2 and TRBJ1-2; D remains ambiguous. The CDR3 length is 14 residues. Germline values: CDR1 SNHLY, CDR2 FYNNEI. V was trimmed by 4 bases and J by 4 bases, leaving 13 bases between them. The CDR3, as DNA: TGTGCCAGCAGTGGCGTCAGTGGGTTCTATGGCTACACCTTC. Its translation is CASSGVSGFYGYTF.

The CDR3 loop reads CASSHGLGKDSNQPQHF. CDR3 in DNA: TGTGCCAGCAGTCACGGTTTAGGGAAGGATAGCAATCAGCCCCAGCATTTT. The chain employs TRBV6-2 or TRBV6-3 and TRBJ1-5; unclear D gene. The CDR3 runs 17 residues. With 5 bases removed from V and 0 bases from J, the gap between germline ends came to 17 bases. Germline CDR1 reads MNHEY; CDR2 reads SVGEGT.

In this sample, this clonotype turned up many times. This rearrangement joins TRBV6-2 or TRBV6-3 to TRBJ2-2; D perhaps matches TRBD1 (5 bases). With 7 bases removed from V and 7 bases from J, the gap between germline ends came to 16 bases. The CDR3 consists of 14 residues. The V gene's germline CDR1 is MNHEY and CDR2 SVGEGT. The CDR3 reads CASTQTETNGELFF. CDR3 coding DNA: TGTGCCAGCACCCAGACAGAAACCAACGGGGAGCTGTTTTTT.

This clonotype was seen repeatedly, ten times or more. The rearrangement uses TRBV28 and TRBJ2-3; D ambiguous. Trimming removed 2 bases at V and 2 bases at J, with 17 bases between. The CDR3 consists of 17 residues. CDR1 and CDR2 from the germline V gene are MDHEN and SYDVKM. DNA for the CDR3: TGTGCCAGCAGTTTACCCTTCAAGATCGGGTACACAGATACGCAGTATTTT. This encodes CASSLPFKIGYTDTQYF. Together with reference TRBV28 and TRBJ2-3, the CDR3 gives the full variable domain: DVKVTQSSRYLVKRTGEKVFLECVQDMDHENMFWYRQDPGLGLRLIYFSYDVKMKEKGDIPEGYSVSREKKERFSLILESASTNQTSMYLCASSLPFKIGYTDTQYFGPGTRLTVL.

This clonotype was observed at least ten times. The V and J genes are TRBV3-1 and TRBJ1-2; 7 nucleotides agree with TRBD1. CDR3 length equals 13 residues. From germline, CDR1 is LGHDT and CDR2 YNNKEL (reference sequence). The trim removed 4 bases at V and 4 bases at J, leaving 3 bases unmatched. The CDR3 protein is CASSPGTAYGYTF. CDR3 DNA sequence: TGTGCCAGCAGCCCCGGGACAGCCTATGGCTACACCTTC.